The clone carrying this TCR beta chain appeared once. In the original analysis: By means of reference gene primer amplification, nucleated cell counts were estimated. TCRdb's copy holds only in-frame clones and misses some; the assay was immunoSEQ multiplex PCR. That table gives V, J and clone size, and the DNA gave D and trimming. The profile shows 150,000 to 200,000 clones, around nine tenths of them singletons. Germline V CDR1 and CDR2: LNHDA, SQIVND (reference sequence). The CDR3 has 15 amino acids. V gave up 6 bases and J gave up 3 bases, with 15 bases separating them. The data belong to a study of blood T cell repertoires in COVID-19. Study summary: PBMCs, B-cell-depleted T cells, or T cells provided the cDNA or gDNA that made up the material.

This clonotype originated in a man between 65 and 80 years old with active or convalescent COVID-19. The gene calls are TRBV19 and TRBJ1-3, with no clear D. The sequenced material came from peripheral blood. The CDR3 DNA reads TGTGCCAGTAGCTCTTATTCGGTCGGTGGAAACACCATATATTTT. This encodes CASSSYSVGGNTIYF.